The 32 T cell receptor beta chains below all came from one sample that was sequenced in a study of blood T cell repertoires in COVID-19. Some clones are missing from TCRdb's copy, which holds only in-frame ones; the method was immunoSEQ multiplex PCR. This table has 200,000 to 300,000 clones, around 86% appearing once. The sample taken for sequencing was peripheral blood. The receptors here all came from a woman aged 25 to 45 who had recovered from COVID-19.

V is TRBV19 and J is TRBJ1-4, with no clear D. The CDR3 is 12 amino acids. The germline V gene encodes CDR1 LNHDA and CDR2 SQIVND (reference sequence). The V end was cut by 7 bases, the J end by 5 bases, with 8 bases between. The CDR3 protein is CASKRGNEKLFF. In DNA, the CDR3 is TGTGCCAGTAAGAGAGGGAATGAAAAACTGTTTTTT.

The V call is TRBV19, the J call TRBJ2-3; 8 bases are a match to TRBD2. The CDR3 is 14 amino acids. Germline V lookup: CDR1 LNHDA, CDR2 SQIVND (reference sequence). With V trimmed by 3 bases and J by 4 bases, 3 bases remained unmatched. The CDR3 sequence is CASSIREGADTQYF. CDR3 DNA sequence: TGTGCCAGTAGTATCCGGGAGGGAGCAGATACGCAGTATTTT. Full variable domain (missing parts from reference TRBV19 and TRBJ2-3): DGGITQSPKYLFRKEGQNVTLSCEQNLNHDAMYWYRQDPGQGLRLIYYSQIVNDFQKGDIAEGYSVSREKKESFPLTVTSAQKNPTAFYLCASSIREGADTQYFGPGTRLTVL.

The V and J genes are TRBV9 and TRBJ2-4; D gene unclear. V was clipped by 1 base and J by 8 bases, with 13 bases between them. This CDR3 comprises 14 residues. The germline V gene has CDR1 SGDLS and CDR2 YYNGEE. CDR3 loop: CASSVSHALDIQYF. The CDR3 region has the DNA TGTGCCAGCAGCGTATCCCATGCCTTAGACATTCAGTACTTC.

CDR3 in amino acids: CASGERANSPLHF. CDR3 sequence (DNA): TGTGCCAGCGGGGAGAGGGCTAATTCACCCCTCCACTTT. The chain is built from TRBV6-5 and TRBJ1-6; D not certain. V gave up 8 bases and J gave up 6 bases, with 11 bases separating them. Per germline, CDR1 MNHEY and CDR2 SVGAGI. CDR3 length: 13 amino acids.

The chain combines TRBV7-9 with TRBJ2-7; possibly TRBD2 for D (6 bases). This CDR3 region has 14 residues. The germline V and J ends were trimmed by 5 bases and 3 bases, with 14 bases remaining between them. Germline V gene lookup returns CDR1 SEHNR and CDR2 FQNEAQ (reference sequence). CDR3 protein: CASSIPSGDYEQYF. CDR3 nucleotide sequence: TGTGCCAGCAGCATACCCTCGGGAGACTACGAGCAGTACTTC.

This clone was detected a few times. The rearrangement uses TRBV23-1 and TRBJ1-2; 10 nucleotides align to TRBD1. TRBV23-1 is treated as an ORF (open reading frame) with a function not yet certain. There are 18 residues in the CDR3. Trimming took 6 bases from V and 4 from J; bases not matched to a gene: 17. The CDR3 loop reads CASRATRDRGRISYGYTF. CDR3 coding DNA: TGCGCCAGCAGAGCCACCCGGGACAGGGGAAGAATTAGCTATGGCTACACCTTC.

The chain employs TRBV11-2 and TRBJ2-5; 10 bases line up with TRBD2. This CDR3 is 17 amino acids long. In germline, CDR1 is SGHAT, CDR2 FQNNGV. Germline trimming cut 1 base from V and 4 bases from J; bases unmatched to any gene: 9. CDR3 residues: CASSLGGVAGGLETQYF. The DNA of the CDR3 is TGTGCCAGCAGCTTAGGCGGGGTAGCGGGGGGTTTAGAGACCCAGTACTTC. Complete variable domain (other parts from reference TRBV11-2 and TRBJ2-5): EAGVAQSPRYKIIEKRQSVAFWCNPISGHATLYWYQQILGQGPKLLIQFQNNGVVDDSQLPKDRFSAERLKGVDSTLKIQPAKLEDSAVYLCASSLGGVAGGLETQYFGPGTRLLVL.

At least ten counts were recorded for this clone. J is TRBJ2-7 and V is TRBV4-2; TRBD2 aligns across 14 bases. V was clipped by 3 bases and J by 0 bases; unmatched bases: 1. There are 16 residues in the CDR3. Per germline, CDR1 LGHNA and CDR2 YNFKEQ. CDR3 bases: TGTGCCAGCAGCCAGACTAGCGGGGGGGCCTCCTACGAGCAGTACTTC. Its protein product is CASSQTSGGASYEQYF.

This clone was counted between two and nine times. The rearrangement links TRBV4-1 to TRBJ2-1; TRBD1 might be the D (6 bases). Trimming took off 4 bases at V and 16 bases at J, with 32 bases between the two ends. The CDR3 has 17 amino acids. Germline-derived CDR1 and CDR2 are MGHRA and YSYEKL. CDR3 in amino acids: CASSPLGPGEHGARGFF. The DNA of the CDR3 is TGCGCCAGCAGCCCTTTGGGGCCAGGGGAGCATGGGGCGCGCGGCTTCTTC.

The CDR3 here is CASSENAGGTDTQYF. In DNA, the CDR3 is TGCGCCAGCAGTGAAAATGCGGGGGGCACAGATACGCAGTATTTT. The chain employs TRBV10-1 and TRBJ2-3, with 7 bases identical to TRBD2. Germline V CDR1 and CDR2: WNHNN, SYGVQD (reference sequence). The CDR3 sequence is 15 residues long. The V gene end was trimmed by 3 bases and the J gene end by 1 base; junction bases not matched to a gene: 4.

The chain is built from TRBV6-5 and TRBJ1-1; no clear D gene. The germline CDR1 and CDR2 sequences are MNHEY and SVGAGI. The germline V and J ends were trimmed by 4 bases and 0 bases, with 9 bases remaining between them. This CDR3 contains 14 residues. CDR3 nucleotide sequence: TGTGCCAGCAGTTTACCCCAGGTGAACACTGAAGCTTTCTTT. Its protein is CASSLPQVNTEAFF.

The sample holds one count of this clone. The genes are TRBV5-5 and TRBJ1-2; 9 positions match TRBD1. This CDR3 comprises 13 residues. CDR1 is SGHKS, CDR2 YYEKEE, per germline (reference sequence). V shed 4 bases and J 7 bases; nucleotides not matched to a gene: 5. The chain's CDR3 is CASSDTGGVGYTF. The CDR3 region has the DNA TGTGCCAGCAGCGATACAGGGGGCGTTGGCTACACCTTC.

The chain combines TRBV7-2 with TRBJ2-1, with D possibly TRBD1 on 6 matching bases. The CDR3 covers 12 residues. From germline, CDR1 is SGHTA and CDR2 FQGNSA. V was shortened by 3 bases and J by 10 bases, with 10 bases between the two germline ends. The CDR3: CASSFEGGEQFF. In DNA, the CDR3 is TGTGCCAGCAGCTTTGAAGGGGGAGAGCAGTTCTTC.

This clone was seen a few times. The J gene is TRBJ1-6, the V gene TRBV9; 8 bases fit TRBD1. The trim removed 3 bases at V and 0 bases at J, leaving 5 bases unmatched. CDR1 and CDR2 from the germline V gene are SGDLS and YYNGEE. CDR3 length: 17 amino acids. The CDR3 DNA is TGTGCCAGCAGCGCGCAGGGGGCAACCTCCTATAATTCACCCCTCCACTTT. Its protein is CASSAQGATSYNSPLHF.

Remarks on this clone: This sample also contains other DNA sequences that code for the same CDR3. The V gene is TRBV19, the J gene TRBJ1-1, with 7 bases lining up with TRBD1. CDR1 and CDR2 (germline): LNHDA, SQIVND (reference sequence). The J segment lost 1 base and the V segment lost 3 bases, leaving 2 bases of the junction unmatched. The CDR3 covers 14 residues. This chain's CDR3 is CASSIEGANTEAFF. The CDR3 nucleotides are TGTGCCAGTAGTATTGAGGGGGCGAACACTGAAGCTTTCTTT.

V and J are TRBV10-3 and TRBJ1-5; D call uncertain. There are 14 residues in the CDR3. The V gene's germline CDR1 is ENHRY and CDR2 SYGVKD. Trimming took 2 bases from V and 4 from J, leaving 9 bases between them. The CDR3 nucleotides read TGTGCCATCAGTGAGGGATTCAGGAATCAGCCCCAGCATTTT. Translating it yields CAISEGFRNQPQHF.

The chain combines TRBV7-9 with TRBJ1-1; no firm D call. This CDR3 is 13 amino acids long. V was clipped by 5 bases and J by 1 base, with 8 bases between them. Germline V gene sequence: CDR1 SEHNR, CDR2 FQNEAQ (reference sequence). In DNA form, the CDR3 reads TGTGCCAGCAGCCACGTAGCGAACACTGAAGCTTTCTTT. Translating gives CASSHVANTEAFF.

J is TRBJ2-7 and V is TRBV2; D gene ambiguous. Germline V gives CDR1 SNHLY, CDR2 FYNNEI. Trimming removed 6 bases at V and 0 bases at J, with 15 bases between. The CDR3 contains 15 residues. The CDR3 sequence is CASRELQVSSYEQYF. DNA for the CDR3: TGTGCCAGCAGAGAATTGCAGGTTAGCTCCTACGAGCAGTACTTC.

The chain links TRBV11-3 to TRBJ2-3; the match to TRBD2 covers 9 bases. The V segment lost 3 bases and the J segment 0 bases; nucleotides outside the gene matches: 7. The CDR3 is 17 amino acids. The germline gives CDR1 SGHNT, CDR2 YENEEA. The CDR3 DNA sequence: TGTGCCAGCAGCTTGGGTAGCGGGGGCACTAGCACAGATACGCAGTATTTT. This encodes CASSLGSGGTSTDTQYF. Full variable domain (outside the CDR3, taken from reference TRBV11-3 and TRBJ2-3): EAGVVQSPRYKIIEKKQPVAFWCNPISGHNTLYWYLQNLGQGPELLIRYENEEAVDDSQLPKDRFSAERLKGVDSTLKIQPAELGDSAVYLCASSLGSGGTSTDTQYFGPGTRLTVL.

V is TRBV13 and J is TRBJ1-3; 9 nucleotides agree with TRBD1. Looked up from germline, CDR1 is PRHDT and CDR2 is FYEKMQ (reference sequence). The CDR3 has 15 residues. V was clipped by 3 bases and J by 4 bases; unmatched bases: 4. The CDR3 sequence: CASSFGTGWGNTIYF. CDR3 DNA: TGTGCCAGCAGCTTTGGGACAGGGTGGGGAAACACCATATATTTT.

The table lists this clone with a count of one. The chain is built from TRBV7-2 and TRBJ2-5; the D gene is possibly TRBD2 (6 bases). Germline V gene sequence: CDR1 SGHTA, CDR2 FQGNSA. This CDR3 has 18 residues. The V and J ends lost 0 bases and 0 bases respectively, with 17 bases between them. The CDR3 loop reads CASSLARSWDSYQETQYF. The DNA of the CDR3 is TGTGCCAGCAGCTTAGCGCGGAGTTGGGACTCCTACCAAGAGACCCAGTACTTC. The whole variable domain, remainder taken from reference TRBV7-2 and TRBJ2-5, is GAGVSQSPSNKVTEKGKDVELRCDPISGHTALYWYRQSLGQGLEFLIYFQGNSAPDKSGLPSDRFSAERTGGSVSTLTIQRTQQEDSAVYLCASSLARSWDSYQETQYFGPGTRLLVL.

The V gene is TRBV19, the J gene TRBJ1-3; 7 bases match TRBD1. The CDR3 runs to 16 residues. Trimming took 6 bases from V and 0 from J; bases not matched to a gene: 8. Germline loops: CDR1 LNHDA, CDR2 SQIVND (reference sequence). The CDR3 loop is CASSTGDFSSGNTIYF. The DNA of the CDR3 is TGTGCCAGTAGCACAGGGGACTTTAGCTCTGGAAACACCATATATTTT.

The V call is TRBV6-1, the J call TRBJ2-5; a possible D gene is TRBD2 (5 bases). V gave up 5 bases and J gave up 5 bases, with 15 bases separating them. Germline CDR1 and CDR2: MNHNS and SASEGT. The CDR3 covers 14 residues. In DNA, the CDR3 is TGTGCCAGCAGTAGGTCCTTGAGGGAGGAGACCCAGTACTTC. This codes for CASSRSLREETQYF.

The table lists this clone with a few counts. The chain links TRBV6-2 or TRBV6-3 to TRBJ2-7; D might be TRBD1 (6 bases). CDR3 length equals 14 residues. Trimming cost V 0 bases and J 3 bases, with 9 bases left between them. CDR1 MNHEY and CDR2 SVGEGT come from the germline V gene. CDR3 bases: TGTGCCAGCAGTTACTCCCCACAGGGCTACGAGCAGTACTTC. Translation: CASSYSPQGYEQYF.

This rearrangement joins TRBV24-1 to TRBJ2-3; the D gene is possibly TRBD2 (7 bases). The CDR3 has 16 amino acids. V was clipped by 4 bases and J by 0 bases, with 13 bases between them. CDR1 and CDR2 from the germline V gene are KGHDR and SFDVKD. CDR3 nucleotide sequence: TGTGCCACCAGTGAGTCGGGGGGCACAAGCACAGATACGCAGTATTTT. Translated, it gives CATSESGGTSTDTQYF.

The rearrangement uses TRBV30 and TRBJ1-2; TRBD1 matches at 10 bases. This CDR3 spans 15 amino acids. V shed 8 bases and J 2 bases; nucleotides not matched to a gene: 11. Germline CDR1 is GTSNPN and CDR2 is SVGIG (reference sequence). The CDR3 nucleotides read TGTGCCGGAACTCCGGGACAGGGGAACAACTATGGCTACACCTTC. This encodes CAGTPGQGNNYGYTF.

V and J are TRBV7-2 and TRBJ1-5; TRBD1 aligns across 10 bases. The CDR3 has 15 amino acids. CDR1 is SGHTA, CDR2 FQGNSA, per germline. Trimming cost V 5 bases and J 2 bases; bases outside gene matches: 3. Here the CDR3 reads CASSRGTGGNQPQHF. CDR3 nucleotides: TGTGCCAGCAGCAGAGGGACAGGGGGCAATCAGCCCCAGCATTTT.

The chain recombines TRBV3-1 (or the pseudogene TRBV3-2) with TRBJ2-1; TRBD2 matches 8 bases. CDR3 length: 16 residues. Germline CDR1 LGHDT, CDR2 YNNKEL (reference sequence). V dropped 0 bases and J dropped 3; count of bases not matched to a gene: 4. The CDR3 sequence: CASSQEAGGVYNEQFF. The CDR3 DNA reads TGTGCCAGCAGCCAAGAGGCGGGGGGTGTCTACAATGAGCAGTTCTTC.

This clone was recorded once. The V gene is TRBV5-6, the J gene TRBJ2-2; 8 bases map to TRBD1. Germline V CDR1 and CDR2: SGHDT, YYEEEE. This CDR3 comprises 16 residues. Losses at the gene ends were 6 bases for V and 1 base for J; bases not matched to a gene: 8. Here the CDR3 DNA reads TGTGCCAGCAACGAACAGGGGGGCGGGAACACCGGGGAGCTGTTTTTT. It is translated as CASNEQGGGNTGELFF. The variable domain in full, with the rest retrieved from reference TRBV5-6 and TRBJ2-2, is DAGVTQSPTHLIKTRGQQVTLRCSPKSGHDTVSWYQQALGQGPQFIFQYYEEEERQRGNFPDRFSGHQFPNYSSELNVNALLLGDSALYLCASNEQGGGNTGELFFGEGSRLTVL.

The gene calls are TRBV6-6 and TRBJ1-2, with D perhaps TRBD1 (5 bases). Germline CDR1 is MNHNY and CDR2 is SVGAGI (reference sequence). CDR3 length: 12 amino acids. The V and J ends lost 6 bases and 7 bases respectively, with 12 bases between them. CDR3 in amino acids: CASRPQGIGYTF. The CDR3 DNA reads as TGTGCCAGCAGACCCCAGGGAATTGGCTACACCTTC.

This clone turned up a few times. The chain recombines TRBV6-6 with TRBJ1-1; possible D gene TRBD1, 5 bases. The CDR3 extends over 13 amino acids. V gave up 6 bases and J gave up 0 bases, with 8 bases separating them. Germline CDR1 and CDR2: MNHNY and SVGAGI (reference sequence). The CDR3 spells CASSMTVNTEAFF. DNA for the CDR3: TGTGCCAGCAGCATGACAGTGAACACTGAAGCTTTCTTT.

The rearrangement uses TRBV10-1 and TRBJ2-1, with 8 positions matching TRBD2. From germline, CDR1 is WNHNN and CDR2 SYGVQD (reference sequence). This CDR3 has 15 amino acids. The junction had 2 bases not matched to a gene; V was cut back by 0 bases and J by 4 bases. CDR3 bases: TGCGCCAGCAGTGAGTCGTCGGGGGGGTACAATGAGCAGTTCTTC. As protein: CASSESSGGYNEQFF.